Below are 20 T cell receptor beta chains sequenced from a single sample in a study of monozygotic twins with inflammatory bowel disease. TCRdb re-called the 5' RACE reads and catalogs CDR3 proteins one per entry, DNA excluded. The sample spans about 450,000 distinct CDR3 sequences; the ten largest clones claim approximately 2.4%. The sample taken for sequencing was blood. The source is a human donor with ulcerative colitis or Crohn's disease, or a healthy co-twin of an affected twin (not recorded which).

The chain uses TRBV18 and TRBJ2-1; TCRdb lists TRBD1, though no DNA is available to test this call. The germline V gene has CDR1 KGHSH and CDR2 LQKENI. The CDR3 runs to 16 residues. CDR3: CASSQPGQGGANEQFF.

The V call is TRBV2, the J call TRBJ1-2; TCRdb proposes TRBD1, but this gene call is untestable without DNA. Germline lookup yields CDR1 SNHLY and CDR2 FYNNEI. This CDR3 is built from 12 residues. The CDR3 is CASSESWGGYTF.

The chain recombines TRBV11-1 with TRBJ1-1; TCRdb returns TRBD1, unconfirmable since there is no DNA. CDR1 SGHAT and CDR2 FQDESV come from the germline V gene (reference sequence). The CDR3 runs to 16 residues. CDR3 protein: CASSFITGGMNTEAFF.

The V and J genes are TRBV19 and TRBJ2-2; there is no DNA to check the TCRdb D call of TRBD1. The CDR3 covers 15 residues. Germline assignment: CDR1 LNHDA and CDR2 SQIVND (reference sequence). The CDR3 loop is CASSIAGTVAGELFF.

This CDR3 reads CASSGLGGLMEETQYF. The chain employs TRBV25-1 and TRBJ2-5; the D gene TCRdb calls, TRBD1, cannot be checked with no DNA. The CDR3 covers 16 residues. CDR1 is MGHDK, CDR2 SYGVNS, per germline. The full variable domain, with the rest looked up from reference TRBV25-1 and TRBJ2-5, is EADIYQTPRYLVIGTGKKITLECSQTMGHDKMYWYQQDPGMELHLIHYSYGVNSTEKGDLSSESTVSRIRTEHFPLTLESARPSHTSQYLCASSGLGGLMEETQYFGPGTRLLVL.

The rearrangement uses TRBV7-3 and TRBJ2-3; TCRdb picks TRBD1, but there is no DNA to check that call. Germline CDR1 reads SGHTA; CDR2 reads FQGTGA. CDR3 size: 15 residues. The CDR3 reads CASSPQGAGTDTQYF.

Here the CDR3 reads CASSLVQGGYGYTF. This chain uses TRBV7-2 with TRBJ1-2; TCRdb selects TRBD1, and the lack of DNA leaves this call unchecked. Germline CDR1 and CDR2: SGHTA and FQGNSA. The CDR3 loop spans 14 amino acids.

The chain employs TRBV4-1 and TRBJ1-3; TCRdb names TRBD1, which stays unverified in the absence of DNA. CDR3 size: 15 residues. Germline-derived CDR1 and CDR2 are MGHRA and YSYEKL. CDR3 protein: CASSQGDVSGNTIYF.

The rearrangement joins TRBV18 to TRBJ2-7; the D gene TCRdb calls, TRBD1, cannot be checked with no DNA. The CDR3 length is 14 residues. Germline CDR1 and CDR2: KGHSH and LQKENI. CDR3 in amino acids: CASSPLSGAGEQYF.

This chain links TRBV7-2 with TRBJ2-3; TCRdb picks TRBD2, but there is no DNA to check that call. The CDR3 is made up of 13 amino acids. CDR1 is SGHTA and CDR2 is FQGNSA in the germline V gene. CDR3 loop: CASSWTSGDTQYF.

The chain recombines TRBV30 with TRBJ1-1; absent DNA, TCRdb's TRBD1 call cannot be checked. Germline V CDR1 and CDR2: GTSNPN, SVGIG (reference sequence). CDR3 length: 14 amino acids. The CDR3 here is CAWNRQGANTEAFF.

V and J are TRBV5-4 and TRBJ1-4. This CDR3 is built from 19 residues. CDR1 is SGHNT and CDR2 is YYREEE in the germline V gene (reference sequence). The CDR3 protein is CASSSEIRGLGRANEKLFF.

This chain joins TRBV11-2 and TRBJ1-6. Germline lookup yields CDR1 SGHAT and CDR2 FQNNGV. The CDR3 is 14 residues long. CDR3: CASSLIMDNSPLHF.

The V call is TRBV19, the J call TRBJ2-1. The CDR3 consists of 12 residues. Germline CDR1 LNHDA, CDR2 SQIVND (reference sequence). The chain's CDR3 is CASTSYYNEQFF.

The chain recombines TRBV5-1 with TRBJ1-6; TCRdb proposes TRBD1, but this gene call is untestable without DNA. CDR1 and CDR2 from the germline V gene are SGHRS and YFSETQ. CDR3 length equals 15 residues. CDR3 residues: CASSPQTAPSSPLHF.

The rearrangement joins TRBV7-9 to TRBJ2-1; TCRdb lists TRBD1, though no DNA is available to test this call. The CDR3 has 12 amino acids. Germline lookup yields CDR1 SEHNR and CDR2 FQNEAQ (reference sequence). Here the CDR3 reads CASSFDRTEQFF.

V and J are TRBV4-3 and TRBJ1-5. The CDR3 loop spans 14 amino acids. Germline assignment: CDR1 LGHNA and CDR2 YSLEER. CDR3 amino acids: CASSQEVSNQPQHF.

The chain joins TRBV7-2 to TRBJ2-5; TCRdb's assignment of TRBD2 cannot be checked, as there is no DNA. There are 14 residues in the CDR3. In germline, CDR1 is SGHTA, CDR2 FQGNSA. CDR3 in amino acids: CASSFGIAGETQYF.

The chain recombines TRBV20-1 with TRBJ2-2; TCRdb names TRBD2, which stays unverified in the absence of DNA. CDR1 and CDR2 (germline): DFQATT, SNEGSKA (reference sequence). This CDR3 region has 15 residues. CDR3 in amino acids: CSASGAGGPIGELFF.

This chain's CDR3 is CASSLDRGLEQYF. V gene TRBV12-3 or TRBV12-4 combines with J gene TRBJ2-7; TCRdb returns TRBD1, unconfirmable since there is no DNA. The CDR3 contains 13 residues.